This T cell receptor beta chain was observed in a study of T cell responses to AZD1222 COVID-19 vaccine. Overall study: Pooled together were second doses at about 4 or about 12 weeks. Overall study results and limits: Repertoires were sampled only after the peak T cell response. Donors in the cohort were predominantly white British and more often female, and clonal diversity was possibly underestimated. Baseline serostatus was positive in only five to seven AZD1222 recipients.

Profiling relied on immunoSEQ multiplex PCR, and the TCRdb table lists in-frame clones only, not all of them. Of about 100,000 clones in the sample, 70% to 90% are singletons; the top ten hold about 1.5%. This clone was seen a single time. The antigen remains undetermined. The J segment lost 0 bases and the V segment lost 5 bases, leaving 13 bases of the junction unmatched. The CDR3 has 18 amino acids. The germline gives CDR1 MNHEY, CDR2 SVGEGT. This chain joins TRBV6-2 or TRBV6-3 and TRBJ2-5, with 9 bases fitting TRBD2. The TCR originated in an adult in good health. Material: peripheral blood, obtained on day 0 of AZD1222 vaccination. This CDR3 reads CASSLPRLAGWYQETQYF. CDR3 sequence (DNA): TGTGCCAGCAGTCTGCCCCGGCTAGCGGGATGGTACCAAGAGACCCAGTACTTC.